The sample holds one count of the clone carrying this TCR beta chain. Antigen unknown. With a constant-region primer, TCR beta cDNA was made from about 0.5 ug of total RNA. Library construction for TCR beta comprised three nested multiplex PCR rounds performed with slightly modified ARM-PCR. Amplification in the first two PCR rounds was performed using TRBV1-TRBV30 forward primers and a C-beta reverse primer for approximately 10 cycles each. MiXCR, applied by TCRdb to the multiplex PCR reads, yields one record per CDR3 protein. The sample holds 150,000 to 200,000 distinct CDR3 sequences, less than 65% seen once. These data come from a study of tumor-infiltrating lymphocytes in primary liver carcinoma. At the level of the study: The cohort consisted of patients whose primary liver carcinoma was surgically resected. Among the tumors, stages were T1-T3 N0M0 and sizes about 4.2 to 11 cm.

Germline V gene data show CDR1 as SNHLY and CDR2 as FYNNEI. This CDR3 is 13 amino acids long. V was trimmed by 6 bases and J by 7 bases, leaving 15 bases between them. Broader study findings: Blood fell significantly below tumors in its top-250-clone fraction (p = 0.039).

Unsorted whole blood yielded the blood RNA, and germline DNA was also extracted. The sample consisted of peripheral blood. The sequence derives from a woman between 55 and 75 years old with primary liver carcinoma and hepatitis B virus infection. The rearrangement uses TRBV2 and TRBJ1-1; no firm D call. CDR3 bases: TGTGCCAGCAGAGGAGGCCTTTGGGGTGAAGCTTTCTTT. It codes for CASRGGLWGEAFF. The full variable domain, its missing parts supplied by reference TRBV2 and TRBJ1-1, is EPEVTQTPSHQVTQMGQEVILRCVPISNHLYFYWYRQILGQKVEFLVSFYNNEISEKSEIFDDQFSVERPDGSNFTLKIRSTKLEDSAMYFCASRGGLWGEAFFGQGTRLTVV.